This T cell receptor (beta chain) was sequenced during a study of blood T cell repertoires in COVID-19. Study information: Both acute and convalescent COVID-19 samples were obtained from the United States, Italy and Spain. From T cells, B-cell-depleted T cells, or PBMCs came the material, which was cDNA or gDNA.

Trimming took 0 bases from V and 8 from J; bases not matched to a gene: 17. The germline V gene has CDR1 LNHNV and CDR2 YYDKDF (reference sequence). The CDR3 is 18 amino acids. The method was immunoSEQ multiplex PCR; TCRdb's version includes in-frame clones alone and lacks a portion of them. The data hold around 130,000 clones, with roughly 90% observed a single time. The sequence came from a man aged 45-65 years with active or convalescent COVID-19. The chain recombines TRBV15 with TRBJ1-2; 8 bases are shared with TRBD1. Sequenced input: peripheral blood. As DNA, the CDR3 is TGTGCCACCAGCAGAGATGGCGGACAGGGAGCGACCAAGCGGGGCTACACCTTC. Amino acids: CATSRDGGQGATKRGYTF.